The 7 T cell receptor beta chains below come from one sample, sequenced in a study of CD8 T cells in Susac syndrome. With random hexamers, about 0.5 to 1 ug RNA was reverse transcribed. TCRdb fed the immunoSEQ multiplex PCR reads into MiXCR, producing one record per CDR3 protein. Of around 230,000 distinct CDR3 sequences in the sample, approximately 95% were seen once. Source material: CD4+ T cells from PBMCs. The receptor source for this set is a human donor with Susac syndrome.

This sequence joins TRBV6-1 and TRBJ1-2; possible D gene TRBD1, 6 bases. Trimming shortened V by 5 bases and J by 3 bases, and 13 bases separated the two germline ends. This CDR3 region has 14 residues. Germline CDR1 MNHNS, CDR2 SASEGT. The CDR3 loop reads CASSSGQSDYGYTF. In DNA, the CDR3 is TGTGCCAGCAGTAGTGGACAGTCCGACTATGGCTACACCTTC.

This sequence joins TRBV29-1 and TRBJ2-1; the D is unclear. CDR3 length equals 16 residues. V lost 6 bases and J 5 bases, leaving 23 bases between the germline ends. CDR1 and CDR2 (germline): SQVTM, ANQGSEA. The CDR3: CSVAPILRYIDNEQFF. The CDR3, as DNA: TGCAGCGTCGCCCCCATATTGAGGTACATAGACAATGAGCAGTTCTTC.

The chain uses TRBV28 and TRBJ2-6, with D perhaps TRBD1 or TRBD2 (5 bases each). Per germline, CDR1 MDHEN and CDR2 SYDVKM. The length of the CDR3 is 16 residues. Trimming shortened V by 8 bases and J by 4 bases, and 18 bases separated the two germline ends. CDR3 DNA sequence: TGTGCCAGCGGAGACTCGGGGCATCAAGGGGCCAACGTCCTGACTTTC. Its protein product is CASGDSGHQGANVLTF.

Only one count was recorded for this clonotype. V and J are TRBV29-1 and TRBJ2-5; tentative D call: TRBD2 (6 bases). The CDR3 has 14 residues. Germline V gene lookup returns CDR1 SQVTM and CDR2 ANQGSEA. V was clipped by 3 bases and J by 2 bases, with 13 bases between them. The CDR3 region is CSVEAGPLQETQYF. In nucleotides, the CDR3 is TGCAGCGTTGAGGCGGGGCCCCTACAAGAGACCCAGTACTTC.

This rearrangement joins TRBV5-1 to TRBJ2-1; D remains unclear. Germline V gene data show CDR1 as SGHRS and CDR2 as YFSETQ. The V gene lost 4 bases and the J gene lost 4 bases, with 9 bases spanning the gap. This CDR3 comprises 13 residues. Written as DNA, the CDR3 is TGCGCCAGCAGCGAAGAAGTATACAATGAGCAGTTCTTC. It translates to CASSEEVYNEQFF.

This sequence joins TRBV30 and TRBJ1-5; D ambiguous. CDR1 and CDR2 from the germline V gene are GTSNPN and SVGIG (reference sequence). This CDR3 is 14 amino acids long. The germline V and J ends were trimmed by 4 bases and 6 bases, with 16 bases remaining between them. The CDR3 is CAWTGERAGQPQHF. CDR3 nucleotides: TGTGCCTGGACGGGCGAAAGGGCGGGTCAGCCCCAGCATTTT. The variable domain in full, completed from reference TRBV30 and TRBJ1-5, reads SQTIHQWPATLVQPVGSPLSLECTVEGTSNPNLYWYRQAAGRGLQLLFYSVGIGQISSEVPQNLSASRPQDRQFILSSKKLLLSDSGFYLCAWTGERAGQPQHFGDGTRLSIL.

This chain connects TRBV29-1 to TRBJ2-3; D is perhaps TRBD2 (6 bases). V lost 4 bases to trimming and J lost 0 bases, with 23 bases between them. The CDR3 is 18 residues long. Germline CDR1 SQVTM, CDR2 ANQGSEA. In DNA, the CDR3 is TGCAGCGTTGTCCTGGCGACTAGGTACTCCTTTAGCACAGATACGCAGTATTTT. Translation: CSVVLATRYSFSTDTQYF.